This T cell receptor beta chain derives from a study of blood T cell repertoires in COVID-19. Background on the study: Sites in the United States, Italy and Spain provided acute and convalescent COVID-19 samples. Sample material is recorded as cDNA or gDNA derived from T cells, B-cell-depleted T cells, or PBMCs.

The germline gives CDR1 SGHNT, CDR2 YYREEE (reference sequence). The CDR3 has 13 amino acids. V was pared by 1 base and J by 7 bases, with 9 bases between. This clone appeared a few times. How the authors handled the data: Nucleated cell counts were estimated from reference gene primer amplification. Sequenced by immunoSEQ multiplex PCR; TCRdb stores in-frame clones only, minus some. The V and J calls and the clone size are those of that table, but D and trimming were determined from the DNA. The sample has 30,000 to 45,000 clones, about 80% seen once. The sample consisted of peripheral blood. The chain couples TRBV5-4 to TRBJ2-1; possibly TRBD1 for D (6 bases). This receptor was obtained from a man between 60 and 75 years old with active COVID-19. In nucleotides, the CDR3 is TGTGCCAGCAGCTTGAAGGGGGTGAATGAGCAGTTCTTC. This gives the protein CASSLKGVNEQFF.